These 27 T cell receptor beta chains were sequenced from one sample in a study of blood T cell repertoires in COVID-19. Sequencing was performed with immunoSEQ multiplex PCR; in TCRdb, only in-frame clones are kept and a portion is missing. The profile shows approximately 210,000 clones, 83% of them singletons. The sample was peripheral blood. The receptor source for this set is a woman aged 70-85 years with active or convalescent COVID-19.

The chain is built from TRBV4-1 and TRBJ1-5; D perhaps matches TRBD1 (5 bases). V gave up 10 bases and J gave up 6 bases, with 19 bases separating them. CDR3 length equals 14 residues. Germline CDR1 is MGHRA and CDR2 is YSYEKL. DNA for the CDR3: TGCGCCACCAAAGACAGTTACGGGGGTCAGCCCCAGCATTTT. The encoded protein is CATKDSYGGQPQHF.

The DNA of the CDR3 is TGTGCCAGCAGGCTCAGGGGGCTTCATCCTGAAGCTTTCTTT. Its protein is CASRLRGLHPEAFF. This sequence joins TRBV2 and TRBJ1-1, with TRBD1 matching over 8 bases. The V segment lost 6 bases and the J segment 6 bases; nucleotides outside the gene matches: 9. The CDR3 is 14 amino acids. Germline CDR1 SNHLY, CDR2 FYNNEI.

The chain is built from TRBV7-2 and TRBJ1-2, with unresolved D. There are 13 residues in the CDR3. Germline V CDR1 and CDR2: SGHTA, FQGNSA. Trimming removed 1 base from V and 13 bases from J, with 16 bases in between. CDR3 nucleotides: TGTGCCAGCAGCTTAGAGGAGGAGGGTGCCTCCACCTTC. It is translated as CASSLEEEGASTF.

This chain links TRBV6-5 with TRBJ2-7, with 13 bases lining up with TRBD2. CDR1 MNHEY and CDR2 SVGAGI come from the germline V gene. The V segment lost 5 bases and the J segment 6 bases; nucleotides outside the gene matches: 4. This CDR3 spans 14 amino acids. Here the CDR3 DNA reads TGTGCCAGCAGTAGGGGACTAGCGGGAAGCGAGCAGTACTTC. Translated: CASSRGLAGSEQYF.

The chain is built from TRBV28 and TRBJ2-1; TRBD1 matches at 8 bases. V was pared by 4 bases and J by 8 bases, with 10 bases of the junction left unmatched. The CDR3 runs to 15 residues. Germline V CDR1 and CDR2: MDHEN, SYDVKM. CDR3: CASSSAGQGYDEQFF. Written as DNA, the CDR3 is TGTGCCAGCAGTTCGGCCGGACAGGGTTACGATGAGCAGTTCTTC.

This chain connects TRBV6-6 to TRBJ1-1; D gene uncertain. Germline loops: CDR1 MNHNY, CDR2 SVGAGI (reference sequence). CDR3 length: 15 amino acids. Deletions cut 3 bases from V and 0 bases from J, with 11 bases between. In nucleotides, the CDR3 is TGTGCCAGCAGTTATTCGAGGGCTCTGAACACTGAAGCTTTCTTT. Its protein product is CASSYSRALNTEAFF.

The chain joins TRBV2 to TRBJ2-3, with 15 bases fitting TRBD2. Trimming removed 8 bases from V and 4 bases from J; junction bases left unmatched: 10. Looked up from germline, CDR1 is SNHLY and CDR2 is FYNNEI. The CDR3 loop spans 17 amino acids. CDR3 sequence (DNA): TGTGCCAGCGGGGGACTAGCGGGAGGTCTGGGGGCAGATACGCAGTATTTT. Protein product: CASGGLAGGLGADTQYF.

The chain carries TRBV10-3 and TRBJ1-3, with no clear D. Trimming removed 6 bases at V and 0 bases at J, with 9 bases between. CDR3 size: 14 residues. Per germline, CDR1 ENHRY and CDR2 SYGVKD. In DNA, the CDR3 is TGTGCCATCAGCCCGGGAACCTCTGGAAACACCATATATTTT. Residues: CAISPGTSGNTIYF.

The chain recombines TRBV19 with TRBJ1-1; 10 bases are a match to TRBD1. The trim removed 5 bases at V and 1 base at J, leaving 4 bases unmatched. The CDR3 sequence is 15 residues long. Germline CDR1 and CDR2: LNHDA and SQIVND (reference sequence). The CDR3 reads CASSSRDRGNTEAFF. DNA for the CDR3: TGTGCCAGTAGTTCCCGGGACAGGGGGAACACTGAAGCTTTCTTT.

The rearrangement joins TRBV18 to TRBJ2-1; D is unresolved. This CDR3 has 15 amino acids. The V gene's germline CDR1 is KGHSH and CDR2 LQKENI. Trimming pared 3 bases from V and 2 bases from J, leaving 11 bases between. The CDR3: CASSPVVGTYNEQFF. In DNA form, the CDR3 reads TGTGCCAGCTCACCGGTAGTGGGCACCTACAATGAGCAGTTCTTC.

The chain recombines TRBV30 with TRBJ1-4, with D tentatively TRBD1 (5 bases). Looked up from germline, CDR1 is GTSNPN and CDR2 is SVGIG (reference sequence). The V end was cut by 4 bases, the J end by 7 bases, with 13 bases between. The CDR3 loop spans 13 amino acids. Here the CDR3 reads CAWTGGGGEKLFF. The CDR3 DNA reads TGTGCCTGGACGGGGGGGGGTGGTGAAAAACTGTTTTTT.

This sequence joins TRBV25-1 and TRBJ2-7, with 8 bases fitting TRBD1. Trimming at V came to 2 bases and at J to 1 base, leaving 1 base not matched to a gene. The CDR3 sequence is 14 residues long. The germline gives CDR1 MGHDK, CDR2 SYGVNS. CDR3 loop: CASSEGTGSYEQYF. In DNA form, the CDR3 reads TGTGCCAGCAGTGAAGGGACAGGTTCCTACGAGCAGTACTTC.

The CDR3 DNA reads as TGTGCCAGCAACCCTTTGGGACAGGCACATCAGCCCCAGCATTTT. Amino acids: CASNPLGQAHQPQHF. The chain joins TRBV28 to TRBJ1-5; 8 bases fit TRBD1. The ends lost 7 bases at V and 5 bases at J; junction bases unmatched: 10. The CDR3 is made up of 15 amino acids. The germline V gene encodes CDR1 MDHEN and CDR2 SYDVKM. Drawing the rest from reference TRBV28 and TRBJ1-5, the complete variable domain is DVKVTQSSRYLVKRTGEKVFLECVQDMDHENMFWYRQDPGLGLRLIYFSYDVKMKEKGDIPEGYSVSREKKERFSLILESASTNQTSMYLCASNPLGQAHQPQHFGDGTRLSIL.

Regarding this clone: This specimen includes other DNA sequences encoding the same CDR3. V gene TRBV13 combines with J gene TRBJ2-7, with TRBD1 identical over 9 bases. The germline V gene has CDR1 PRHDT and CDR2 FYEKMQ (reference sequence). V dropped 5 bases and J dropped 2; count of bases not matched to a gene: 4. CDR3 length equals 14 residues. The CDR3 loop is CASSPRQGAYEQYF. In DNA form, the CDR3 reads TGTGCCAGCAGCCCCCGACAGGGGGCCTACGAGCAGTACTTC.

V is TRBV7-9 and J is TRBJ1-1; D not certain. The CDR3 is made up of 15 amino acids. Germline V gene data show CDR1 as SEHNR and CDR2 as FQNEAQ (reference sequence). V lost 2 bases to trimming and J lost 1 base, with 11 bases between them. The CDR3 region has the DNA TGTGCCAGCAGCTTATCTTCCGTAGAGAACACTGAAGCTTTCTTT. Its protein product is CASSLSSVENTEAFF. Full variable domain (remainder filled in from reference TRBV7-9 and TRBJ1-1): DTGVSQNPRHKITKRGQNVTFRCDPISEHNRLYWYRQTLGQGPEFLTYFQNEAQLEKSRLLSDRFSAERPKGSFSTLEIQRTEQGDSAMYLCASSLSSVENTEAFFGQGTRLTVV.

The gene calls are TRBV9 and TRBJ2-3; 12 bases line up with TRBD1. V lost 4 bases to trimming and J lost 6 bases; unmatched junction nucleotides: 6. This CDR3 spans 15 amino acids. Germline CDR1 is SGDLS and CDR2 is YYNGEE. Written as DNA, the CDR3 is TGTGCCAGCAGCTCGGGACAGGGGGCGATGGATACGCAGTATTTT. Translating it yields CASSSGQGAMDTQYF.

The rearrangement uses TRBV6-6 and TRBJ2-6, with TRBD2 matching over 7 bases. Germline CDR1 is MNHNY and CDR2 is SVGAGI (reference sequence). The ends lost 5 bases at V and 2 bases at J; junction bases unmatched: 6. The CDR3 contains 16 residues. The CDR3 here is CASSPPGRAGANVLTF. The CDR3 DNA sequence: TGTGCCAGCAGTCCCCCGGGGAGGGCTGGGGCCAACGTCCTGACTTTC.

V and J are TRBV19 and TRBJ1-6; TRBD1 is a possible D gene (5 bases). The CDR3 loop spans 16 amino acids. In germline, CDR1 is LNHDA, CDR2 SQIVND (reference sequence). The V end was cut by 3 bases, the J end by 0 bases, with 9 bases between. The CDR3 region is CASSMDQGSYNSPLHF. The CDR3 nucleotides are TGTGCCAGTAGTATGGATCAGGGCTCCTATAATTCACCCCTCCACTTT.

V usage is TRBV28 and J usage is TRBJ1-4; 7 nucleotides align to TRBD1. Germline-derived CDR1 and CDR2 are MDHEN and SYDVKM. The length of the CDR3 is 14 residues. The V segment lost 8 bases and the J segment 8 bases; nucleotides outside the gene matches: 11. CDR3 DNA: TGTGCCAGCTTCCAAAAGGGGGCCGGGGAAAAACTGTTTTTT. Protein: CASFQKGAGEKLFF.

In this sample, this clone turned up a few times. Different DNA sequences within this sample yield the same CDR3. V usage is TRBV5-1 and J usage is TRBJ2-3; tentatively, D is TRBD2 (5 bases). The CDR3 sequence is 14 residues long. The V end was cut by 4 bases, the J end by 0 bases, with 9 bases between. The germline CDR1 and CDR2 sequences are SGHRS and YFSETQ. The CDR3 DNA follows: TGCGCCAGCAGCCCCACGGGGAGCACAGATACGCAGTATTTT. It specifies CASSPTGSTDTQYF.

The genes are TRBV5-1 and TRBJ1-2; 7 bases map to TRBD1. V lost 3 bases, J lost 2 bases, and 10 bases stayed unmatched. This CDR3 region has 16 residues. CDR1 is SGHRS, CDR2 YFSETQ, per germline. The CDR3 DNA reads as TGCGCCAGCAGCTACGCCACACAGGGGCCAAACTATGGCTACACCTTC. Its protein product is CASSYATQGPNYGYTF.

The chain recombines TRBV19 with TRBJ2-2; 8 bases agree with TRBD1. With V trimmed by 3 bases and J by 6 bases, 6 bases remained unmatched. This CDR3 is 15 amino acids long. CDR1 and CDR2 (germline): LNHDA, SQIVND (reference sequence). The CDR3 nucleotides read TGTGCCAGTAGTATTTTCCAGGGGGCGTCCGGGGAGCTGTTTTTT. Translation gives CASSIFQGASGELFF.

This clone is a singleton in its sample. The chain recombines TRBV5-5 with TRBJ1-2, with D uncertain. Germline values: CDR1 SGHKS, CDR2 YYEKEE (reference sequence). The CDR3 is 13 amino acids. The V end was cut by 5 bases, the J end by 2 bases, with 10 bases between. CDR3: CASRLSLNYGYTF. CDR3 bases: TGTGCCAGCAGACTGTCCCTAAACTATGGCTACACCTTC.

The chain carries TRBV18 and TRBJ2-1; perhaps TRBD1 as D (6 bases). Deletions cut 4 bases from V and 0 bases from J, with 13 bases between. This CDR3 is 16 amino acids long. Germline values: CDR1 KGHSH, CDR2 LQKENI. CDR3 DNA sequence: TGTGCCAGCTCACTCCTACAGGGAAGCTCCTACAATGAGCAGTTCTTC. Its translation: CASSLLQGSSYNEQFF.

V and J are TRBV10-3 and TRBJ2-1; 9 bases are shared with TRBD2. Trimming at V came to 4 bases and at J to 7 bases, leaving 5 bases not matched to a gene. The germline gives CDR1 ENHRY, CDR2 SYGVKD. The length of the CDR3 is 14 residues. For the CDR3, the DNA is TGTGCCATCAGTGGGTTAGCGGGAGCAAATGAGCAGTTCTTC. Its protein is CAISGLAGANEQFF.

This sequence joins TRBV29-1 and TRBJ1-5, with D maybe TRBD1 (6 bases). Trimming left V 4 bases short and J 3 bases short, with 7 bases between. Germline V CDR1 and CDR2: SQVTM, ANQGSEA. The CDR3 length is 12 residues. CDR3: CSVGQVNQPQHF. The CDR3 bases are TGCAGCGTTGGACAGGTCAATCAGCCCCAGCATTTT.

V and J are TRBV10-1 and TRBJ1-1, with D possibly being TRBD1 (6 bases). The CDR3 sequence is 14 residues long. Trimming left V 6 bases short and J 1 base short, with 12 bases between. Germline V CDR1 and CDR2: WNHNN, SYGVQD (reference sequence). CDR3 amino acids: CASSPGGPNTEAFF. Here the CDR3 DNA reads TGCGCCAGCAGCCCCGGGGGGCCGAACACTGAAGCTTTCTTT.